The present entry profiles one T cell receptor (beta chain) with its context. Antigen: not known. This specimen comes from a study of T cells in Graves' hyperthyroidism and ophthalmopathy. The CDR3 regions of TCR beta were amplified from RNA transcripts. HTBI primers drove first-round RT-PCR of the TCR CDR3. TCRdb independently ran MiXCR on the multiplex PCR reads; one entry per CDR3 protein. Of 650,000 to 850,000 distinct CDR3 sequences listed, roughly 20% are singletons. Every diagnosis used clinical symptoms, serum thyroxine and TRAb, thyroid ultrasound and orbital computed tomography. Study conclusions and caveats: Researchers found most expanded thyroid clonotypes above 0.001 in blood as well.

The sequenced material came from blood. The TCR sequence derives from a woman aged 50 to 60 with Graves' hyperthyroidism that later progressed to Graves' ophthalmopathy.

The DNA of the CDR3 is TGCAGTGCTAGTTTAGCGGGGGGGCCACAAGAGACCCAGTACTTC. Residues: CSASLAGGPQETQYF. The rearrangement uses TRBV20-1 and TRBJ2-5, with TRBD2 identical over 11 bases. Germline V CDR1 and CDR2: DFQATT, SNEGSKA (reference sequence). The CDR3 has 15 amino acids. After removal of 3 bases from V and 2 bases from J, the junction contained 5 bases not matched to a gene.